This T cell receptor (beta chain) is drawn from a study of cytomegalovirus exposure and HLA in healthy donors. Overall study results and limits: Within a later analysis, the majority of CMV-associated TCR beta chains appeared HLA-restricted. Earlier analysis yielded a pattern in which most TCR beta V segments were productive about 90% or about 30% of the time.

The study ran its PCR with 60 Vbeta and 13 Jbeta primers. The protocol was immunoSEQ multiplex PCR, while the TCRdb copy is restricted to in-frame clones and leaves out a portion. The table shows around 190,000 clones, with 79% occurring only once. To note about this clone: As yet, its antigen is unknown.

CDR1 is WNHNN and CDR2 is SYGVQD in the germline V gene (reference sequence). The CDR3 totals 15 residues. Trimming cost V 0 bases and J 3 bases, with 8 bases left between them. This sequence joins TRBV10-1 and TRBJ1-4, with no clear D. The TCR originated in a woman in her twenties or thirties in good health and CMV-seropositive. Material: PBMCs. The DNA of the CDR3 is TGCGCCAGCAGTGAGTCGACTGGAGCTAATGAAAAACTGTTTTTT. Translated: CASSESTGANEKLFF.